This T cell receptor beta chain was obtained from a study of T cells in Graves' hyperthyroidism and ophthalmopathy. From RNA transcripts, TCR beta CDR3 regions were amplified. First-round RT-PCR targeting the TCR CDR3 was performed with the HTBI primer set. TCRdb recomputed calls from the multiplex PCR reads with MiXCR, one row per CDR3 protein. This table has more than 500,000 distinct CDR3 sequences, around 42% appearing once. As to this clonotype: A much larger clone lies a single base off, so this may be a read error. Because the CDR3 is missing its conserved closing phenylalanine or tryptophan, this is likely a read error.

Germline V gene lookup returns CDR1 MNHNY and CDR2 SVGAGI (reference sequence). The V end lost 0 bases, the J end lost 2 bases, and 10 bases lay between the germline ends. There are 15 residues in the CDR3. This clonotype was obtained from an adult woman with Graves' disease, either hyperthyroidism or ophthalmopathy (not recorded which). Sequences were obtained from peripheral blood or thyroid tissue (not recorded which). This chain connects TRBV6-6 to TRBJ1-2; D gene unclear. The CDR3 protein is CASSYSPNVNYGYTL. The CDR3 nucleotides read TGTGCCAGCAGTTACTCGCCCAATGTGAACTATGGCTACACCCTC.